The entry below gives a single TCR beta chain sequence along with its context. What it recognizes is unknown. This sample was taken from a study of beta chain features in type 1 diabetes. The germline CDR1 and CDR2 sequences are SGDLS and YYNGEE. V was cut by 0 bases and J by 4 bases, with 11 bases left in between. The CDR3 spans 15 residues. Overall study results and limits: Moderate but significant shortening of TCRB CDR3s was recorded in all four CD4+ subsets from Type 1 diabetes patients.

Sequencing targeted expressed TCRB transcripts, as all isolated RNA had been reverse transcribed. Sequenced by immunoSEQ multiplex PCR; TCRdb stores in-frame clones only, minus some. Among about 170,000 clones listed, approximately 8% were seen once. V is TRBV9 and J is TRBJ1-3; D possibly corresponds to TRBD1 (6 bases). What was sequenced was central memory CD4+ T cells from blood. This clonotype was sampled from a woman aged 40-49 years with type 1 diabetes. As DNA, the CDR3 is TGTGCCAGCAGCGTAGAGACAGGCACGGGAAACACCATATATTTT. Residues: CASSVETGTGNTIYF. The full variable domain, its missing parts supplied by reference TRBV9 and TRBJ1-3, is DSGVTQTPKHLITATGQRVTLRCSPRSGDLSVYWYQQSLDQGLQFLIQYYNGEERAKGNILERFSAQQFPDLHSELNLSSLELGDSALYFCASSVETGTGNTIYFGEGSWLTVV.